The 23 T cell receptor beta chains presented below share a single source sample, sequenced in a study of beta chain features in type 1 diabetes. Every isolated RNA sample was fully reverse transcribed, so sequencing captured expressed TCRB transcripts. This table comes from immunoSEQ multiplex PCR, and its TCRdb copy is limited to in-frame clones, with some not included. The table has under 800,000 clones, around 15% seen once. Material: naive CD4+ T cells from blood. These receptors were obtained from a man in his late teens or twenties in good health.

This clone was seen more than once but under ten times. This chain links TRBV18 with TRBJ1-2, with 7 bases that match TRBD1. Germline values: CDR1 KGHSH, CDR2 LQKENI. This CDR3 has 16 residues. V shed 1 base, J shed 5 bases, and the junction held 10 bases outside the gene matches. The CDR3 region has the DNA TGTGCCAGCTCACCACGGATCGGACAGGCCACGTATGGCTACACCTTC. This translates into CASSPRIGQATYGYTF.

The V and J genes are TRBV5-1 and TRBJ1-4; D remains unclear. Germline CDR1 and CDR2: SGHRS and YFSETQ. Trimming took 2 bases from V and 7 from J, leaving 12 bases between them. This CDR3 is 14 amino acids long. The CDR3, as DNA: TGCGCCAGCAGCTTCGGGGAAGGGAGTGAAAAACTGTTTTTT. It codes for CASSFGEGSEKLFF.

This clone came up a few times. The CDR3 nucleotides read TGCAGCGTCGAGGGGGCATCAGATGAAAAACTGTTTTTT. This sequence encodes CSVEGASDEKLFF. V usage is TRBV29-1 and J usage is TRBJ1-4; 7 positions match TRBD1. The junction had 7 bases not matched to a gene; V was cut back by 6 bases and J by 6 bases. CDR3 length: 13 amino acids. Germline-derived CDR1 and CDR2 are SQVTM and ANQGSEA.

The chain couples TRBV11-3 to TRBJ2-3; D might be TRBD2 (6 bases). Germline V gene data show CDR1 as SGHNT and CDR2 as YENEEA. The CDR3 is 15 amino acids. V lost 5 bases and J 1 base, leaving 13 bases between the germline ends. This CDR3 reads CASSTGTRRTDTQYF. CDR3 coding DNA: TGTGCCAGCAGCACCGGGACTCGACGCACAGATACGCAGTATTTT.

The chain joins TRBV7-9 to TRBJ2-5, with 9 bases fitting TRBD1. J was trimmed by 5 bases and V by 5 bases; bases with no gene match: 18. Germline-derived CDR1 and CDR2 are SEHNR and FQNEAQ (reference sequence). This CDR3 has 18 amino acids. The CDR3 sequence is CASSPGYRDRAYGETQYF. The CDR3, as DNA: TGTGCCAGCAGCCCGGGCTACCGGGACAGGGCGTATGGGGAGACCCAGTACTTC. Based on the CDR3 plus reference TRBV7-9 and TRBJ2-5, the full variable domain is DTGVSQNPRHKITKRGQNVTFRCDPISEHNRLYWYRQTLGQGPEFLTYFQNEAQLEKSRLLSDRFSAERPKGSFSTLEIQRTEQGDSAMYLCASSPGYRDRAYGETQYFGPGTRLLVL.

In this sample, this clone turned up a few times. V is TRBV28 and J is TRBJ2-7, with D maybe TRBD1 (6 bases). In germline, CDR1 is MDHEN, CDR2 SYDVKM. Trimming took off 10 bases at V and 4 bases at J, with 17 bases between the two ends. The CDR3 runs 13 residues. This chain's CDR3 is CATKRGGEYEQYF. CDR3 DNA: TGTGCCACCAAACGAGGGGGAGAATACGAGCAGTACTTC.

This chain uses TRBV29-1 with TRBJ1-3; D is unclear. Germline loops: CDR1 SQVTM, CDR2 ANQGSEA. This CDR3 has 11 residues. With 4 bases removed from V and 4 bases from J, the gap between germline ends came to 5 bases. The CDR3 sequence is CSVGRGNTIYF. The CDR3 DNA reads as TGCAGCGTTGGCAGGGGAAACACCATATATTTT.

The chain recombines TRBV29-1 with TRBJ2-1, with 7 bases fitting TRBD2. V dropped 0 bases and J dropped 6; count of bases not matched to a gene: 8. The length of the CDR3 is 15 residues. Germline V lookup: CDR1 SQVTM, CDR2 ANQGSEA. CDR3 residues: CSVEDWGGVVNEQFF. DNA for the CDR3: TGCAGCGTTGAAGATTGGGGGGGAGTCGTCAATGAGCAGTTCTTC.

In its sample, this clone was seen a few times. The rearrangement uses TRBV7-2 and TRBJ1-2; no clear D. Per the germline V gene, CDR1 is SGHTA and CDR2 is FQGNSA. The CDR3 loop spans 12 amino acids. V lost 5 bases to trimming and J lost 7 bases, with 11 bases between them. CDR3 amino acids: CASSEDGLGYTF. The CDR3 DNA follows: TGTGCCAGCAGCGAAGACGGCCTTGGCTACACCTTC.

The rearrangement uses TRBV27 and TRBJ1-3, with no clear D. Germline values: CDR1 MNHEY, CDR2 SMNVEV (reference sequence). Trimming left V 5 bases short and J 3 bases short, with 8 bases between. The CDR3 length is 13 residues. The CDR3 reads CASSPYGGNTIYF. As DNA, the CDR3 is TGTGCCAGCAGTCCTTACGGTGGAAACACCATATATTTT.

This clone was seen only a few times. J is TRBJ2-3 and V is TRBV2; D unclear. Germline CDR1 SNHLY, CDR2 FYNNEI. V was trimmed by 10 bases and J by 5 bases, leaving 19 bases between them. CDR3 length: 14 residues. Written as DNA, the CDR3 is TGTGCCATCCGGTTAAGAAGTACAGTAGATACGCAGTATTTT. This translates into CAIRLRSTVDTQYF.

The genes are TRBV7-6 and TRBJ2-7; D possibly corresponds to TRBD1 (5 bases). The CDR3 spans 14 residues. Germline V gene sequence: CDR1 SGHVS, CDR2 FNYEAQ. Trimming shortened V by 4 bases and J by 6 bases, and 16 bases separated the two germline ends. DNA of the CDR3: TGTGCCAGCAGCTACCCTCAGGGAACTGGCGAGCAGTACTTC. Amino acid sequence: CASSYPQGTGEQYF. Looking up the rest from reference TRBV7-6 and TRBJ2-7 gives the full variable domain: GAGVSQSPRYKVTKRGQDVALRCDPISGHVSLYWYRQALGQGPEFLTYFNYEAQQDKSGLPNDRFSAERPEGSISTLTIQRTEQRDSAMYRCASSYPQGTGEQYFGPGTRLTVT.

This clone was observed a few times. This rearrangement joins TRBV10-3 to TRBJ2-1; 10 bases map to TRBD2. Germline CDR1 reads ENHRY; CDR2 reads SYGVKD. With 2 bases clipped from V and 4 bases from J, the junction kept 5 bases outside the gene matches. This CDR3 is 16 amino acids long. CDR3 nucleotide sequence: TGTGCCATCAGTGAGGGGTGGACTAGCGGATACAATGAGCAGTTCTTC. It specifies CAISEGWTSGYNEQFF.

The chain carries TRBV7-8 and TRBJ2-1, with 9 bases aligning to TRBD2. The germline V gene encodes CDR1 SGHVS and CDR2 FQNEAQ. CDR3 length equals 20 residues. J gave up 4 bases and V 2 bases, and 18 bases lay outside the gene matches. This chain's CDR3 is CASSLRGARELAGNYNEQFF. The DNA for the CDR3 is TGTGCCAGCAGCTTAAGAGGGGCGCGGGAACTAGCGGGCAATTACAATGAGCAGTTCTTC.

The sample holds a few counts of this clone. This chain joins TRBV7-9 and TRBJ2-5; D unresolved. The ends were cut back, 5 bases at V and 7 bases at J, with 11 bases in the middle. The CDR3 is 12 amino acids. Germline V lookup: CDR1 SEHNR, CDR2 FQNEAQ (reference sequence). DNA of the CDR3: TGTGCCAGCAGCACTACTTATGGGACCCAGTACTTC. Translation: CASSTTYGTQYF.

This clone was seen only a few times. The genes are TRBV27 and TRBJ1-5; TRBD1 is a possible D gene (5 bases). CDR3 length equals 14 residues. Per the germline V gene, CDR1 is MNHEY and CDR2 is SMNVEV (reference sequence). V lost 5 bases, J lost 3 bases, and 11 bases lay in between. The CDR3 loop is CASSPQGPNQPQHF. CDR3 coding DNA: TGTGCCAGCAGTCCCCAGGGCCCCAATCAGCCCCAGCATTTT.

This clone was seen more than once but under ten times. The rearrangement uses TRBV11-3 and TRBJ2-3; D ambiguous. The V end was cut by 3 bases, the J end by 6 bases, with 7 bases between. The germline gives CDR1 SGHNT, CDR2 YENEEA. This CDR3 has 12 residues. The CDR3 region is CASSLPWDTQYF. The CDR3 coding sequence is TGTGCCAGCAGCTTGCCGTGGGATACGCAGTATTTT.

The chain couples TRBV7-9 to TRBJ1-6; D gene unclear. The CDR3 has 15 residues. Germline CDR1 SEHNR, CDR2 FQNEAQ (reference sequence). V was clipped by 1 base and J by 9 bases, with 13 bases between them. The CDR3 nucleotides are TGTGCCAGCAGCTTAGATCCCGGGAGTACTTCACCCCTCCACTTT. Translating gives CASSLDPGSTSPLHF.

This clone was seen more than once but under ten times. The gene calls are TRBV7-7 and TRBJ2-3; the match to TRBD2 covers 13 bases. The V segment lost 5 bases and the J segment 4 bases; nucleotides outside the gene matches: 6. Germline V CDR1 and CDR2: SSHAT, FNYEAQ (reference sequence). This CDR3 spans 16 amino acids. In DNA form, the CDR3 reads TGTGCCAGCAGCCAACTAGCGGGAGGGTTGGCAGATACGCAGTATTTT. The encoded protein is CASSQLAGGLADTQYF.

The chain carries TRBV4-2 and TRBJ2-5; D is perhaps TRBD1 or TRBD2 (5 bases each). The DNA matches TRBJ2-7 better at its end, which makes the J call doubtful. Germline CDR1 LGHNA, CDR2 YNFKEQ. This CDR3 spans 16 amino acids. The CDR3 loop reads CASSPLFRDGAYEQYF. DNA of the CDR3: TGTGCCAGCAGCCCGTTGTTTCGGGACGGAGCCTACGAGCAGTACTTC.

Written as DNA, the CDR3 is TGTGCCAGCAGCCCAAGGACAGGCTCGAACACCGGGGAGCTGTTTTTT. Its protein is CASSPRTGSNTGELFF. V and J are TRBV7-3 and TRBJ2-2; TRBD1 matches at 7 bases. This CDR3 has 16 amino acids. With V trimmed by 5 bases and J by 0 bases, 6 bases remained unmatched. Per the germline V gene, CDR1 is SGHTA and CDR2 is FQGTGA.

The V call is TRBV5-1, the J call TRBJ2-1, with D maybe TRBD1 (6 bases). The CDR3 is made up of 19 amino acids. The V end lost 1 base, the J end lost 0 bases, and 20 bases lay between the germline ends. Germline V lookup: CDR1 SGHRS, CDR2 YFSETQ. Here the CDR3 reads CASSLLRGNPMSSYNEQFF. CDR3 in DNA: TGCGCCAGCAGCTTGCTCAGGGGAAACCCCATGAGCTCCTACAATGAGCAGTTCTTC.

The chain combines TRBV18 with TRBJ2-1, with D perhaps TRBD1 (6 bases). CDR1 is KGHSH and CDR2 is LQKENI in the germline V gene. V was shortened by 4 bases and J by 8 bases, with 9 bases between the two germline ends. The CDR3 contains 12 residues. The CDR3 DNA is TGTGCCAGCTCACGAGACAGGCATGAGCAGTTCTTC. This gives the protein CASSRDRHEQFF.